These 15 T cell receptor beta chains originate from one sample sequenced in a study of patients with pleural tuberculosis. TCRdb reanalysed the reads using MiXCR and keeps one entry per CDR3 protein. The table includes approximately 53,000 distinct CDR3 sequences, less than 9.5% detected once. These TCRs come from a human donor with pleural tuberculosis.

This clonotype was seen many times. The rearrangement joins TRBV20-1 to TRBJ1-1; no definite D call. V lost 0 bases, J lost 11 bases, and 16 bases lay in between. Germline V gene sequence: CDR1 DFQATT, CDR2 SNEGSKA (reference sequence). CDR3 length: 13 residues. DNA of the CDR3: TGCAGTGCTAGAGATCCCCGTTCTCTAGAGGCTTTCTTT. This sequence encodes CSARDPRSLEAFF.

This clonotype was seen a handful of times. The chain employs TRBV9 and TRBJ1-1; no clear D. The CDR3 runs 13 residues. The V and J ends lost 8 bases and 6 bases respectively, with 17 bases between them. Germline CDR1 is SGDLS and CDR2 is YYNGEE. Here the CDR3 reads CASSGSAGAEAFF. As DNA, the CDR3 is TGTGCCAGTTCGGGTAGCGCTGGGGCTGAAGCTTTCTTT. The full variable domain, completed using reference TRBV9 and TRBJ1-1, is DSGVTQTPKHLITATGQRVTLRCSPRSGDLSVYWYQQSLDQGLQFLIQYYNGEERAKGNILERFSAQQFPDLHSELNLSSLELGDSALYFCASSGSAGAEAFFGQGTRLTVV.

This clonotype showed up just a few times. The chain carries TRBV29-1 and TRBJ2-3; no clear D gene. The CDR3 length is 14 residues. The germline V and J ends were trimmed by 8 bases and 4 bases, with 19 bases remaining between them. Germline V gives CDR1 SQVTM, CDR2 ANQGSEA. The CDR3 coding sequence is TGCAGCTTTCAGCCTCAGACGGCCCCAGATACGCAGTATTTT. It codes for CSFQPQTAPDTQYF.

This clonotype was found many times. The rearrangement joins TRBV12-3 or TRBV12-4 to TRBJ2-5; the D is unclear. V lost 1 base and J 5 bases, leaving 8 bases between the germline ends. This CDR3 contains 13 residues. CDR3 coding DNA: TGTGCCAGCAGTTTAGTGGTTAGGGAGACCCAGTACTTC. Residues: CASSLVVRETQYF.

Many counts were recorded for this clonotype. This sequence joins TRBV3-1 and TRBJ2-7; 9 bases are a match to TRBD1. J gave up 3 bases and V 4 bases, and 10 bases lay outside the gene matches. Germline-derived CDR1 and CDR2 are LGHDT and YNNKEL (reference sequence). The CDR3 loop spans 16 amino acids. In nucleotides, the CDR3 is TGTGCCAGCAGCCCGAATGGGGGACAGGGACACTACGAGCAGTACTTC. Protein sequence: CASSPNGGQGHYEQYF.

With respect to this clonotype: Possible read error: a much larger clone is one base away. This chain connects TRBV2 to TRBJ1-4; D ambiguous. The CDR3 spans 14 residues. Per germline, CDR1 SNHLY and CDR2 FYNNEI. CDR3 in amino acids: CASSDTVRNEKLCF. In DNA, the CDR3 is TGTGCCAGCAGTGATACAGTCCGAAATGAAAAACTGTGTTTT.

This clonotype came up a few times. This clone may be a read error of a much larger clone one base away. The genes are TRBV12-3 or TRBV12-4 and TRBJ2-7; D is possibly TRBD1 (5 bases). The CDR3 contains 13 residues. The V gene lost 4 bases and the J gene lost 6 bases, with 13 bases spanning the gap. The CDR3 is CASSWTPTSEQYV. The CDR3 DNA reads as TGTGCCAGCAGTTGGACACCGACGAGCGAGCAGTACGTC.

This clonotype was recorded many times. The J gene is TRBJ2-7, the V gene TRBV27, with D uncertain. The CDR3 covers 15 residues. Germline CDR1 MNHEY, CDR2 SMNVEV (reference sequence). V lost 4 bases and J 2 bases, leaving 15 bases between the germline ends. The CDR3 loop is CASSSRATETYEQYF. The CDR3 bases are TGTGCCAGCAGTTCCCGGGCTACCGAGACCTACGAGCAGTACTTC.

This clonotype was recorded at least ten times. The V call is TRBV2, the J call TRBJ1-5, with unresolved D. Germline CDR1 SNHLY, CDR2 FYNNEI. The V and J ends lost 2 bases and 3 bases respectively, with 14 bases between them. CDR3 size: 16 residues. CDR3 sequence (DNA): TGTGCCAGCAGTGAACGGAGGGCCGGGAACAATCAGCCCCAGCATTTT. The encoded protein is CASSERRAGNNQPQHF. Full variable domain (rest looked up from reference TRBV2 and TRBJ1-5): EPEVTQTPSHQVTQMGQEVILRCVPISNHLYFYWYRQILGQKVEFLVSFYNNEISEKSEIFDDQFSVERPDGSNFTLKIRSTKLEDSAMYFCASSERRAGNNQPQHFGDGTRLSIL.

The chain uses TRBV7-1 and TRBJ2-1; 11 bases align to TRBD2. TRBV7-1 is identified as an open reading frame with a role that is uncertain. This CDR3 has 15 residues. The J segment lost 9 bases and the V segment lost 0 bases, leaving 4 bases of the junction unmatched. Here the CDR3 reads CASSSALTSGIEQFF. The CDR3 region has the DNA TGTGCCAGCAGCTCAGCCCTGACTAGCGGGATTGAGCAGTTCTTC.

The gene calls are TRBV19 and TRBJ1-1; D may be TRBD1 (5 bases). This CDR3 spans 14 amino acids. V dropped 3 bases and J dropped 5 bases, with 13 bases sitting between them. Per germline, CDR1 LNHDA and CDR2 SQIVND (reference sequence). The CDR3 is CASSIEGRGTEAFF. The CDR3 region has the DNA TGTGCCAGTAGTATCGAAGGGCGGGGGACTGAAGCTTTCTTT.

This clonotype was seen ten or more times. The chain is built from TRBV12-3 or TRBV12-4 and TRBJ1-5; tentatively, D is TRBD1 (5 bases). The CDR3 length is 14 residues. V shed 3 bases and J shed 5 bases, with 11 bases lying between them. DNA for the CDR3: TGTGCCAGCAGTTTTGGACAAGGGGATCAGCCCCAGCATTTT. As protein: CASSFGQGDQPQHF.

The rearrangement links TRBV19 to TRBJ2-5, with D possibly matching TRBD1 (6 bases). The CDR3 length is 15 residues. Germline loops: CDR1 LNHDA, CDR2 SQIVND (reference sequence). V was cut by 5 bases and J by 2 bases, with 15 bases left in between. For the CDR3, the DNA is TGTGCCAGTAGTCTCACCCAGGGACAACAAGAGACCCAGTACTTC. Amino acids: CASSLTQGQQETQYF.

This clonotype was counted many times. The rearrangement links TRBV11-1 to TRBJ2-3; D ambiguous. The V end was cut by 5 bases, the J end by 0 bases, with 12 bases between. Germline loops: CDR1 SGHAT, CDR2 FQDESV (reference sequence). The CDR3 is 15 residues long. The CDR3 sequence: CASSTTYTSTDTQYF. For the CDR3, the DNA is TGTGCCAGCAGCACAACTTATACTAGCACAGATACGCAGTATTTT.

This clonotype is labeled as medium-sized (0.01 to 0.1%). The rearrangement joins TRBV29-1 to TRBJ1-5, with D unclear. V dropped 4 bases and J dropped 7 bases, with 11 bases sitting between them. CDR1 and CDR2 from the germline V gene are SQVTM and ANQGSEA. CDR3 size: 12 residues. In DNA form, the CDR3 reads TGCAGCGTTGTCCTATCGGGGCAGCCCCAGCATTTT. Translating gives CSVVLSGQPQHF.